The 19 T cell receptor beta chains presented below share a single source sample, sequenced in a study of shared clonotypes between healthy human individuals. Sequenced by immunoSEQ multiplex PCR; TCRdb stores in-frame clones only, minus some. The sample carries roughly 720,000 clones, roughly 91% recorded once. Specimen: memory CD8+ T cells from PBMCs. The subset was: CD45RO+ cells pooled with CCR7-negative TemRA cells. Receptor source: a young man in good health. Some clones in this sample may be carry-over from other donors' samples.

The chain uses TRBV30 and TRBJ2-7; 9 nucleotides line up with TRBD1. CDR1 and CDR2 from the germline V gene are GTSNPN and SVGIG (reference sequence). CDR3 length equals 19 residues. The trim removed 1 base at V and 2 bases at J, leaving 18 bases unmatched. The DNA for the CDR3 is TGTGCCTGGAGTGCCAACTACATAAGGGACAGGGCGACCACCTACGAGCAGTACTTC. This codes for CAWSANYIRDRATTYEQYF.

This rearrangement joins TRBV27 to TRBJ1-1; TRBD1 is a possible D gene (5 bases). Germline CDR1 reads MNHEY; CDR2 reads SMNVEV (reference sequence). The CDR3 loop spans 20 amino acids. Trimming pared 2 bases from V and 4 bases from J, leaving 29 bases between. The CDR3 here is CASSLLGDHEGRGGGTEAFF. The CDR3 nucleotides are TGTGCCAGCAGTTTACTGGGGGATCACGAAGGGAGGGGCGGGGGCACTGAAGCTTTCTTT.

This clone has a single count. The rearrangement links TRBV9 to TRBJ2-2; 7 nucleotides agree with TRBD2. Germline loops: CDR1 SGDLS, CDR2 YYNGEE. CDR3 size: 16 residues. Trimming cost V 3 bases and J 0 bases; bases outside gene matches: 5. CDR3 amino acids: CASSARLAPNTGELFF. CDR3 in DNA: TGTGCCAGCAGCGCCAGACTAGCCCCGAACACCGGGGAGCTGTTTTTT.

The V call is TRBV4-1, the J call TRBJ2-7; 7 bases align to TRBD1. The trim removed 2 bases at V and 3 bases at J, leaving 10 bases unmatched. This CDR3 is built from 16 residues. Germline V lookup: CDR1 MGHRA, CDR2 YSYEKL. The CDR3 protein is CASSQRGTEVVYEQYF. CDR3 DNA: TGCGCCAGCAGCCAAAGAGGGACAGAGGTAGTCTACGAGCAGTACTTC.

This sequence joins TRBV9 and TRBJ2-1, with TRBD1 matching over 7 bases. Trimming took 3 bases from V and 8 from J; bases not matched to a gene: 14. Germline assignment: CDR1 SGDLS and CDR2 YYNGEE. This CDR3 is built from 16 residues. CDR3 sequence: CASSGTGVPSNDEQFF. As DNA, the CDR3 is TGTGCCAGCAGCGGAACAGGGGTCCCCTCTAACGATGAGCAGTTCTTC.

This chain connects TRBV28 to TRBJ2-7; 8 bases match TRBD1. CDR1 and CDR2 (germline): MDHEN, SYDVKM. The CDR3 is 14 residues long. Losses at the gene ends were 2 bases for V and 7 bases for J; bases not matched to a gene: 7. The DNA of the CDR3 is TGTGCCAGCAGTTTAACAGGGGGTGCGGGAGAGCAGTACTTC. It is translated as CASSLTGGAGEQYF.

The genes are TRBV4-3 and TRBJ2-5, with 9 positions matching TRBD1. The CDR3 is 17 residues long. V dropped 0 bases and J dropped 4; count of bases not matched to a gene: 9. Germline CDR1 reads LGHNA; CDR2 reads YSLEER. The CDR3 is CASSQDLRDRVGETQYF. The CDR3 DNA reads as TGCGCCAGCAGCCAAGATCTTAGGGACAGGGTGGGAGAGACCCAGTACTTC.

This chain's CDR3 is CASSFSTGFWGTDTQYF. CDR3 coding DNA: TGTGCCAGCAGTTTCTCAACCGGGTTTTGGGGCACAGATACGCAGTATTTT. The chain recombines TRBV28 with TRBJ2-3; D unclear. CDR3 length equals 17 residues. V was pared by 3 bases and J by 1 base, with 17 bases between. CDR1 MDHEN and CDR2 SYDVKM come from the germline V gene.

This clone is a singleton in its sample. The V and J genes are TRBV10-3 and TRBJ2-1; 13 nucleotides agree with TRBD2. Germline values: CDR1 ENHRY, CDR2 SYGVKD. CDR3 size: 15 residues. V dropped 2 bases and J dropped 15; count of bases not matched to a gene: 10. CDR3 in amino acids: CAISETTSGRPSGFF. The CDR3 nucleotides read TGTGCCATCAGTGAGACGACTAGCGGGAGGCCCAGCGGGTTCTTC.

V and J are TRBV25-1 and TRBJ2-1; D ambiguous. Germline V lookup: CDR1 MGHDK, CDR2 SYGVNS. V was shortened by 7 bases and J by 2 bases, with 9 bases between the two germline ends. There are 13 residues in the CDR3. The CDR3 DNA is TGTGCCAGCACCCTGACACCCTACAATGAGCAGTTCTTC. Protein product: CASTLTPYNEQFF.

Comments on this clone: Different DNA sequences within this sample yield the same CDR3. The chain links TRBV7-9 to TRBJ1-1; D is unclear. Trimming removed 3 bases at V and 4 bases at J, with 6 bases between. The CDR3 is 12 residues long. Germline values: CDR1 SEHNR, CDR2 FQNEAQ (reference sequence). CDR3 amino acids: CASSFSGTEAFF. The CDR3 bases are TGTGCCAGCAGCTTCTCCGGCACTGAAGCTTTCTTT.

This clone turned up a few times. The gene calls are TRBV6-6 and TRBJ1-1; the D is unclear. The length of the CDR3 is 11 residues. Germline V gives CDR1 MNHNY, CDR2 SVGAGI (reference sequence). Trimming took 6 bases from V and 6 from J, leaving 8 bases between them. The CDR3 sequence is CASSLGPEAFF. CDR3 in DNA: TGTGCCAGCAGCCTCGGCCCTGAAGCTTTCTTT.

V usage is TRBV7-6 and J usage is TRBJ2-3, with 10 bases identical to TRBD2. V lost 1 base, J lost 7 bases, and 8 bases stayed unmatched. The CDR3 has 16 residues. The V gene's germline CDR1 is SGHVS and CDR2 FNYEAQ. The DNA for the CDR3 is TGTGCCAGCAGCTTAGAGGCTAGCGGGAGTCGGCATACGCAGTATTTT. Protein: CASSLEASGSRHTQYF. Variable domain in full (rest from reference TRBV7-6 and TRBJ2-3): GAGVSQSPRYKVTKRGQDVALRCDPISGHVSLYWYRQALGQGPEFLTYFNYEAQQDKSGLPNDRFSAERPEGSISTLTIQRTEQRDSAMYRCASSLEASGSRHTQYFGPGTRLTVL.

The chain carries TRBV29-1 and TRBJ1-2; TRBD1 is a possible D gene (6 bases). Germline CDR1 is SQVTM and CDR2 is ANQGSEA. This CDR3 comprises 16 residues. The V end lost 0 bases, the J end lost 5 bases, and 19 bases lay between the germline ends. Here the CDR3 DNA reads TGCAGCGTTGAAGATCGTGGACAGCCGACATGGTATGGCTACACCTTC. Translated: CSVEDRGQPTWYGYTF.

This chain joins TRBV28 and TRBJ2-3; 15 nucleotides align to TRBD2. This CDR3 contains 16 residues. Germline-derived CDR1 and CDR2 are MDHEN and SYDVKM. J gave up 5 bases and V 6 bases, and 6 bases lay outside the gene matches. This CDR3 is CASRLGLAGGRDTQYF. The CDR3 nucleotides read TGTGCCAGCAGGTTAGGACTAGCGGGAGGGCGAGATACGCAGTATTTT.

J is TRBJ1-5 and V is TRBV10-3; D ambiguous. This CDR3 has 12 amino acids. The germline V gene encodes CDR1 ENHRY and CDR2 SYGVKD. The V end lost 1 base, the J end lost 11 bases, and 9 bases lay between the germline ends. The CDR3 region is CAISEFIRSQHF. The CDR3 DNA is TGTGCCATCAGTGAGTTTATTCGGTCCCAGCATTTT.

This chain uses TRBV7-8 with TRBJ2-3; TRBD2 matches 9 bases. The length of the CDR3 is 16 residues. The trim removed 5 bases at V and 4 bases at J, leaving 10 bases unmatched. In germline, CDR1 is SGHVS, CDR2 FQNEAQ. CDR3 region: CASSQGASGKSDTQYF. The CDR3 bases are TGTGCCAGCAGCCAAGGGGCTAGCGGGAAGTCAGATACGCAGTATTTT.

This rearrangement joins TRBV7-9 to TRBJ2-3; a weak D match, TRBD2 (6 bases). The ends were cut back, 5 bases at V and 0 bases at J, with 15 bases in the middle. There are 16 residues in the CDR3. In germline, CDR1 is SEHNR, CDR2 FQNEAQ (reference sequence). CDR3 DNA sequence: TGTGCCAGCAGCCAATTTAGCGGTTCCAGCACAGATACGCAGTATTTT. Its protein product is CASSQFSGSSTDTQYF.

This clone was observed a single time. The J gene is TRBJ2-5, the V gene TRBV4-3; D gene uncertain. The CDR3 is 15 residues long. Germline V gene lookup returns CDR1 LGHNA and CDR2 YSLEER. Trimming removed 4 bases at V and 1 base at J, with 13 bases between. CDR3 region: CASSPRPGPQETQYF. Written as DNA, the CDR3 is TGCGCCAGCAGCCCACGTCCCGGGCCCCAAGAGACCCAGTACTTC.